The 9 T cell receptor beta chains below all came from one sample that was sequenced in a study of T-cell reconstitution after alpha-beta-depleted transplantation in children. Unique molecular identifiers featured in how the TCRbeta library was prepared. One entry per CDR3 protein results from TCRdb running MiXCR on the PCR reads. The table includes about a million distinct CDR3 sequences, roughly 31% detected once. Specimen: PBMCs, mostly from graft donor cells, collected 360 days after TCRalphabeta/CD19-depleted stem cell transplant. These receptor sequences come from a boy under three years old who had a stem cell transplant for SCID, so the T cells may come from the graft donor.

V and J are TRBV4-1 and TRBJ2-1; the match to TRBD1 covers 9 bases. The CDR3 runs 14 residues. V shed 1 base, J shed 9 bases, and the junction held 4 bases outside the gene matches. Per the germline V gene, CDR1 is MGHRA and CDR2 is YSYEKL. CDR3 in amino acids: CASSQVDRGREQFF. DNA for the CDR3: TGCGCCAGCAGCCAAGTGGACAGGGGCCGTGAGCAGTTCTTC.

This rearrangement joins TRBV20-1 to TRBJ1-1; 8 bases map to TRBD1. CDR1 is DFQATT and CDR2 is SNEGSKA in the germline V gene (reference sequence). Trimming at V came to 6 bases and at J to 6 bases, leaving 6 bases not matched to a gene. CDR3 size: 12 residues. As DNA, the CDR3 is TGCAGTGCCGTTGACAGGGGCCCTGAAGCTTTCTTT. Protein sequence: CSAVDRGPEAFF.

V and J are TRBV3-1 and TRBJ2-1; 8 nucleotides match TRBD2. Germline CDR1 is LGHDT and CDR2 is YNNKEL (reference sequence). The CDR3 is made up of 14 amino acids. Trimming took 8 bases from V and 9 from J; bases not matched to a gene: 12. Here the CDR3 reads CASSKGLASGEQFF. As DNA, the CDR3 is TGTGCCAGCTCCAAAGGACTAGCCAGTGGTGAGCAGTTCTTC.

J is TRBJ2-5 and V is TRBV28; TRBD1 agrees at 7 bases. The V segment lost 5 bases and the J segment 5 bases; nucleotides outside the gene matches: 17. Looked up from germline, CDR1 is MDHEN and CDR2 is SYDVKM. The CDR3 length is 17 residues. The CDR3 sequence: CASSPSLLKTGWETQYF. Here the CDR3 DNA reads TGTGCCAGCAGTCCCTCCCTTCTTAAGACAGGGTGGGAGACCCAGTACTTC.

The CDR3 nucleotides read TGCGCCAGCACTCTAGGGGGTGCAGGGGTTAATGAGCAGTTCTTC. Protein product: CASTLGGAGVNEQFF. The J gene is TRBJ2-1, the V gene TRBV5-1; tentative D call: TRBD1 (6 bases). CDR3 length: 15 residues. Trimming left V 6 bases short and J 7 bases short, with 20 bases between. The germline CDR1 and CDR2 sequences are SGHRS and YFSETQ.

The J gene is TRBJ2-2, the V gene TRBV24-1; a weak D match, TRBD1 (5 bases). The CDR3 has 14 amino acids. The V end was cut by 6 bases, the J end by 1 base, with 8 bases between. Germline lookup yields CDR1 KGHDR and CDR2 SFDVKD. The CDR3 here is CATSLTGNTGELFF. CDR3 nucleotide sequence: TGTGCCACCAGTCTAACAGGGAACACCGGGGAGCTGTTTTTT.

This clonotype showed up just a few times. V and J are TRBV20-1 and TRBJ2-1; TRBD2 agrees at 9 bases. There are 16 residues in the CDR3. Germline CDR1 DFQATT, CDR2 SNEGSKA (reference sequence). V dropped 4 bases and J dropped 1; count of bases not matched to a gene: 8. The CDR3 loop is CSATSGGPSSYNEQFF. CDR3 DNA: TGCAGTGCTACGAGCGGGGGGCCGAGTTCCTACAATGAGCAGTTCTTC.

This clonotype was seen a few times. The chain carries TRBV3-1 and TRBJ1-1, with 8 bases identical to TRBD1. Germline CDR1 and CDR2: LGHDT and YNNKEL (reference sequence). V shed 7 bases, J shed 2 bases, and the junction held 6 bases outside the gene matches. CDR3 size: 14 residues. The DNA for the CDR3 is TGTGCCAGCAAAGACAGGGGTTCTAACACTGAAGCTTTCTTT. Amino acid sequence: CASKDRGSNTEAFF. Together with reference TRBV3-1 and TRBJ1-1, the CDR3 gives the full variable domain: DTAVSQTPKYLVTQMGNDKSIKCEQNLGHDTMYWYKQDSKKFLKIMFSYNNKELIINETVPNRFSPKSPDKAHLNLHINSLELGDSAVYFCASKDRGSNTEAFFGQGTRLTVV.

V and J are TRBV5-1 and TRBJ2-7; D is possibly TRBD1 (6 bases). CDR3 length equals 14 residues. The germline V gene encodes CDR1 SGHRS and CDR2 YFSETQ. The V gene lost 4 bases and the J gene lost 3 bases, with 14 bases spanning the gap. CDR3 sequence: CASSPDSLHYEQYF. CDR3 in DNA: TGCGCCAGCAGCCCGGACAGCCTACACTACGAGCAGTACTTC. The complete variable domain, with remaining parts taken from reference TRBV5-1 and TRBJ2-7, reads KAGVTQTPRYLIKTRGQQVTLSCSPISGHRSVSWYQQTPGQGLQFLFEYFSETQRNKGNFPGRFSGRQFSNSRSEMNVSTLELGDSALYLCASSPDSLHYEQYFGPGTRLTVT.